This T cell receptor (beta chain) was profiled in a study of long-term antiretroviral therapy in people with HIV. This CDR3 has 15 amino acids. Per the germline V gene, CDR1 is LGHNA and CDR2 is YSLEER. Trimming took off 0 bases at V and 7 bases at J, with 10 bases between the two ends. The libraries were made with immunoSEQ v3.0 at survey level. Profiled with immunoSEQ multiplex PCR; TCRdb holds only in-frame clones, not every one. Of tens of thousands of clones in the sample, roughly 80% are singletons; the top ten hold 23%. The starting material was unsorted PBMCs, obtained 0.4 years after starting antiretroviral therapy. The rearrangement links TRBV4-3 to TRBJ1-6; D not certain. The clonotype originates from a man aged 45-65 years with HIV. The DNA for the CDR3 is TGCGCCAGCAGCCAAGATTGGGATGGGAATTCACCCCTCCACTTT. Its protein product is CASSQDWDGNSPLHF.